The next 23 T cell receptor beta chains were all read from a single sample in a study of blood T cell repertoires in COVID-19. Profiled with immunoSEQ multiplex PCR; TCRdb holds only in-frame clones, not every one. The sample contains over 120,000 clones, around nine tenths of which appear only once. Material: peripheral blood. These receptors were taken from a woman in her fifties or sixties with active or convalescent COVID-19.

This clone was detected only once. The chain combines TRBV10-3 with TRBJ1-3; D not resolved. V lost 3 bases to trimming and J lost 0 bases, with 9 bases between them. Germline CDR1 reads ENHRY; CDR2 reads SYGVKD. The CDR3 is made up of 15 amino acids. Written as DNA, the CDR3 is TGTGCCATCAGTGACCAAATACTCTCTGGAAACACCATATATTTT. This codes for CAISDQILSGNTIYF.

The rearrangement uses TRBV15 and TRBJ1-5, with D perhaps TRBD1 (6 bases). This CDR3 region has 15 residues. Germline assignment: CDR1 LNHNV and CDR2 YYDKDF (reference sequence). V lost 0 bases, J lost 7 bases, and 13 bases lay in between. The CDR3 protein is CATSRDEQGLQPQHF. The CDR3 bases are TGTGCCACCAGCAGAGACGAACAGGGTTTGCAGCCCCAGCATTTT.

This rearrangement joins TRBV7-2 to TRBJ1-1; the D gene is possibly TRBD1 (6 bases). The CDR3 sequence is 17 residues long. V was shortened by 1 base and J by 1 base, with 16 bases between the two germline ends. CDR1 and CDR2 from the germline V gene are SGHTA and FQGNSA. The CDR3 here is CASSLVGRGLENTEAFF. CDR3 sequence (DNA): TGTGCCAGCAGCTTAGTGGGCAGGGGTCTAGAGAACACTGAAGCTTTCTTT.

This clone was seen only once. In DNA, the CDR3 is TGTGCCATCAGACTGGACAGGGAAGGTGAAGCTTTCTTT. This codes for CAIRLDREGEAFF. The chain couples TRBV10-3 to TRBJ1-1; TRBD1 aligns across 8 bases. Trimming took 6 bases from V and 7 from J; bases not matched to a gene: 7. Germline values: CDR1 ENHRY, CDR2 SYGVKD. This CDR3 is 13 amino acids long.

J is TRBJ2-7 and V is TRBV7-9; TRBD1 aligns across 8 bases. The CDR3 runs 16 residues. The J segment lost 3 bases and the V segment lost 5 bases, leaving 12 bases of the junction unmatched. Germline assignment: CDR1 SEHNR and CDR2 FQNEAQ (reference sequence). CDR3 in amino acids: CASSPPLGQEGYEQYF. CDR3 sequence (DNA): TGTGCCAGCAGCCCTCCCCTGGGACAGGAGGGCTACGAGCAGTACTTC.

As to this clone: The sample contains more than one DNA sequence encoding this CDR3. This chain joins TRBV30 and TRBJ1-1; possible D gene TRBD1, 5 bases. The V gene's germline CDR1 is GTSNPN and CDR2 SVGIG (reference sequence). This CDR3 contains 13 residues. The V end lost 2 bases, the J end lost 1 base, and 8 bases lay between the germline ends. This CDR3 reads CAWSPGQNTEAFF. The DNA for the CDR3 is TGTGCCTGGAGTCCAGGACAGAACACTGAAGCTTTCTTT. The variable domain in full, with the rest retrieved from reference TRBV30 and TRBJ1-1, is SQTIHQWPATLVQPVGSPLSLECTVEGTSNPNLYWYRQAAGRGLQLLFYSVGIGQISSEVPQNLSASRPQDRQFILSSKKLLLSDSGFYLCAWSPGQNTEAFFGQGTRLTVV.

This chain connects TRBV4-1 to TRBJ2-5, with TRBD2 matching over 15 bases. Per germline, CDR1 MGHRA and CDR2 YSYEKL. CDR3 length equals 19 residues. The V gene end was trimmed by 3 bases and the J gene end by 5 bases; junction bases not matched to a gene: 13. CDR3 region: CASSQREGLAGGGLETQYF. The CDR3 coding sequence is TGCGCCAGCAGCCAGAGAGAGGGACTAGCGGGAGGCGGGTTGGAGACCCAGTACTTC.

This chain joins TRBV5-1 and TRBJ2-5; no clear D gene. Germline CDR1 and CDR2: SGHRS and YFSETQ. V lost 0 bases to trimming and J lost 3 bases, with 6 bases between them. This CDR3 is built from 13 residues. The CDR3 spells CASSLGEKETQYF. The DNA for the CDR3 is TGCGCCAGCAGCTTGGGTGAGAAAGAGACCCAGTACTTC.

The V gene is TRBV24-1, the J gene TRBJ2-2, with TRBD1 matching over 7 bases. V gave up 4 bases and J gave up 6 bases; unmatched junction bases: 4. This CDR3 has 14 residues. Per germline, CDR1 KGHDR and CDR2 SFDVKD. CDR3 in DNA: TGTGCCACCAGTGACCCGGGACAGTCCGGGGAGCTGTTTTTT. Translated, it gives CATSDPGQSGELFF.

V is TRBV11-2 and J is TRBJ1-6; 10 bases fit TRBD1. There are 17 residues in the CDR3. The V segment lost 2 bases and the J segment 7 bases; nucleotides outside the gene matches: 8. CDR1 SGHAT and CDR2 FQNNGV come from the germline V gene. The CDR3 region has the DNA TGTGCCAGCAGCTTATCGTGGACAGGGGGAAGCAATTCACCCCTCCACTTT. It specifies CASSLSWTGGSNSPLHF.

The chain carries TRBV6-2 or TRBV6-3 and TRBJ2-3, with a possible D match to TRBD2 (6 bases). V was pared by 5 bases and J by 4 bases, with 13 bases between. In germline, CDR1 is MNHEY, CDR2 SVGEGT. The CDR3 length is 14 residues. CDR3 sequence: CASSKTAGSDTQYF. The CDR3 nucleotides are TGTGCCAGCAGTAAAACAGCGGGCTCAGATACGCAGTATTTT.

V usage is TRBV3-1 (or the pseudogene TRBV3-2) and J usage is TRBJ2-1; D gene ambiguous. There are 15 residues in the CDR3. CDR1 is LGHDT, CDR2 YNNKEL, per germline (reference sequence). Trimming removed 4 bases at V and 9 bases at J, with 19 bases between. CDR3 in amino acids: CASSLGGSRGSEQFF. Written as DNA, the CDR3 is TGTGCCAGCAGCCTAGGTGGGTCCCGCGGCTCTGAGCAGTTCTTC.

The gene calls are TRBV5-4 and TRBJ2-1; 8 bases agree with TRBD1. V dropped 5 bases and J dropped 4; count of bases not matched to a gene: 5. The CDR3 is 14 amino acids. Germline V lookup: CDR1 SGHNT, CDR2 YYREEE (reference sequence). Here the CDR3 DNA reads TGTGCCAGCAGTAGGACAGGGCGATACAATGAGCAGTTCTTC. Translating gives CASSRTGRYNEQFF.

V and J are TRBV5-4 and TRBJ2-1; a possible D gene is TRBD2 (6 bases). The germline V gene encodes CDR1 SGHNT and CDR2 YYREEE (reference sequence). Between the trimmed V and J ends, which lost 0 bases and 7 bases, there was a span of 11 bases. CDR3 length: 14 residues. The CDR3 sequence: CASSLGVGGNEQFF. The CDR3 nucleotides are TGTGCCAGCAGCTTGGGGGTGGGAGGAAATGAGCAGTTCTTC.

The sample holds one count of this clone. The final CDR3 position lacks the conserved phenylalanine or tryptophan, pointing to a likely read error. The DNA is omitted, as the CDR3 cannot be located on it reliably, and the CDR3 follows TCRdb's listing. This rearrangement joins TRBV5-4 to TRBJ2-7; the listed D gene, TRBD1, was not tested against the DNA. The CDR3 totals 13 residues, both ends included. Germline V lookup: CDR1 SGHNT, CDR2 YYREEE (reference sequence). The chain's CDR3 is CASSLGIQGTLLI.

This rearrangement joins TRBV7-3 to TRBJ2-1; TRBD2 aligns across 7 bases. Germline CDR1 reads SGHTA; CDR2 reads FQGTGA. This CDR3 has 15 amino acids. J gave up 4 bases and V 1 base, and 4 bases lay outside the gene matches. CDR3 sequence (DNA): TGTGCCAGCAGCTTAATGGCGGGAGATTACAATGAGCAGTTCTTC. Amino acids: CASSLMAGDYNEQFF.

The rearrangement links TRBV24-1 to TRBJ2-1; TRBD2 matches at 12 bases. The CDR3 is made up of 15 amino acids. The V segment lost 3 bases and the J segment 7 bases; nucleotides outside the gene matches: 3. Germline V CDR1 and CDR2: KGHDR, SFDVKD. The CDR3: CATSDRTSGDNEQFF. The CDR3 DNA sequence: TGTGCCACCAGTGATCGGACTAGCGGGGATAATGAGCAGTTCTTC.

The chain links TRBV29-1 to TRBJ1-1, with D maybe TRBD1 (6 bases). There are 14 residues in the CDR3. Germline-derived CDR1 and CDR2 are SQVTM and ANQGSEA. V was shortened by 5 bases and J by 1 base, with 14 bases between the two germline ends. Here the CDR3 DNA reads TGCAGCGTTCAAAACAGGGATGAGAACACTGAAGCTTTCTTT. Translation gives CSVQNRDENTEAFF.

The chain is built from TRBV7-9 and TRBJ2-5; D may be TRBD2 (6 bases). The CDR3 loop spans 13 amino acids. Germline V gene sequence: CDR1 SEHNR, CDR2 FQNEAQ (reference sequence). Between the trimmed V and J ends, which lost 4 bases and 7 bases, there was a span of 13 bases. The CDR3 bases are TGTGCCAGCAGCTGGGGACTGAATAGGACCCAGTACTTC. It yields the protein CASSWGLNRTQYF.

This clone came up once. The chain recombines TRBV2 with TRBJ1-2; 7 bases agree with TRBD1. Germline assignment: CDR1 SNHLY and CDR2 FYNNEI. The length of the CDR3 is 14 residues. V was clipped by 6 bases and J by 3 bases; unmatched bases: 7. The CDR3 nucleotides read TGTGCCAGCAGCGCGGACAGGTTGGACTATGGCTACACCTTC. Its protein product is CASSADRLDYGYTF.

The V call is TRBV4-3, the J call TRBJ1-2; 10 bases map to TRBD1. The CDR3 sequence is 18 residues long. Germline V gives CDR1 LGHNA, CDR2 YSLEER. The trim removed 0 bases at V and 5 bases at J, leaving 12 bases unmatched. The CDR3 DNA follows: TGCGCCAGCAGCCAAGAAGGTTCGGGACAGGGGATCGGGTATGGCTACACCTTC. As protein: CASSQEGSGQGIGYGYTF.

This chain uses TRBV30 with TRBJ1-6, with D maybe TRBD1 (5 bases). Germline assignment: CDR1 GTSNPN and CDR2 SVGIG (reference sequence). This CDR3 region has 12 residues. Trimming removed 6 bases from V and 10 bases from J, with 13 bases in between. The DNA for the CDR3 is TGTGCCTGCGAGCGCTCAGGGTCACCCCTCCACTTT. Protein: CACERSGSPLHF.

The chain has TRBV30 and TRBJ1-3, with D perhaps TRBD1 (5 bases). Germline lookup yields CDR1 GTSNPN and CDR2 SVGIG (reference sequence). The CDR3 contains 14 residues. V dropped 2 bases and J dropped 7 bases, with 15 bases sitting between them. This chain's CDR3 is CAWSFEFGGNTIYF. CDR3 coding DNA: TGTGCCTGGAGTTTTGAGTTTGGGGGGAACACCATATATTTT.